This T cell receptor beta chain appears in the sequencing data of a study of CD8 T cells in ankylosing spondylitis. Broader study findings: Previously reported in reactive arthritis synovial fluid and blood were some of the motif variants. It appeared that ankylosing spondylitis blood was characterized by a TCR beta motif of fewer than ten highly homologous variants.

With regard to this clonotype: Its specificity is unknown.

TCRdb redid the calling of the 5' RACE reads with MiXCR, one entry per CDR3 protein. The sample yields approximately 520,000 distinct CDR3 sequences, approximately 5% seen once. Germline V CDR1 and CDR2: SGHAT, FQDESV (reference sequence). This CDR3 is built from 15 residues. With 5 bases clipped from V and 6 bases from J, the junction kept 10 bases outside the gene matches. The specimen was blood, either unsorted or a sorted T cell fraction (not recorded which). The chain employs TRBV11-1 and TRBJ2-3, with 8 bases identical to TRBD2. The receptor comes from a male donor with ankylosing spondylitis. The CDR3 nucleotides are TGTGCCAGCAGCCCGCACGCCCCTAGCGGGGATACGCAGTATTTT. It yields the protein CASSPHAPSGDTQYF.